The clone carrying this T cell receptor beta chain was recorded a few times. The antigen is undetermined. This specimen comes from a study of breast tumors, draining lymph nodes, adjacent tissues. Axillary draining lymph nodes of breast cancer patients supplied the node samples. Via MiXCR, TCRdb re-called the multiplex PCR reads, giving one row per CDR3 protein. This table holds roughly 130,000 distinct CDR3 sequences, 30% to 35% found once. Study results and caveats: Compared with lymph nodes, tumors were less diverse; compared with nontumor tissue, more. Luminal-like breast cancer showed significantly higher tumor–nontumor repertoire similarity than basal-like. Data only fit, rather than demonstrated, lymph node origin of most tumor T cells. Most tumor T cells seemingly derive from lymph node, then expand in tumor.

The CDR3 contains 14 residues. V lost 2 bases and J 0 bases, leaving 7 bases between the germline ends. CDR1 and CDR2 (germline): MNHNY, SVGAGI (reference sequence). Sequencing was done on a sample of axillary lymph node tissue. This receptor was taken from a female donor with breast cancer. Some clones in this sample may be carry-over from other donors' samples. The rearrangement uses TRBV6-6 and TRBJ1-1, with a tentative D call TRBD1 (6 bases). For the CDR3, the DNA is TGTGCCAGCAGTTACGGACAGATGAACACTGAAGCTTTCTTT. It specifies CASSYGQMNTEAFF.